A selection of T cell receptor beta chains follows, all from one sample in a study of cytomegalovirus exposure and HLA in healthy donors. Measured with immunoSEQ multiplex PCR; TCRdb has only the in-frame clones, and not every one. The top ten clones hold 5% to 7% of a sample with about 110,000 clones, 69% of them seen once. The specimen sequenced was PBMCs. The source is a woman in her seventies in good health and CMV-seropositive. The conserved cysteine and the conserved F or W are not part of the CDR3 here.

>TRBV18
ASSPEAGVDQPQH
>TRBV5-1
DSSFFGREETQY
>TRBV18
ASSPKSTGSTEAF
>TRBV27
ASSPQGQGISGANVLT
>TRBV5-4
ASSNRAAGTGELF
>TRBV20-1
SARGPGTAF
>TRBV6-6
ASSTRDRLTYEQY
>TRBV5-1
ASSFTGGTGNNYGYT
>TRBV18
ASSPLGGDEKLF
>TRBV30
AWSVWAGGNYGYT
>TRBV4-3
ASSQPTGGELF
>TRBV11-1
ASSLGMNTEAF
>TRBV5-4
ASSFREGSYGYT
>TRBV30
AWRPQGAGSPLH
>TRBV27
ASSLLGRGAPGANVLT
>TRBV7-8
ASSLLSGGLKNIQY
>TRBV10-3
AISAGPNTEAF
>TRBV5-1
ASSLEATGGRVAF
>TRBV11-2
ASSRGTGQETQY
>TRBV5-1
ASSLLVTSNTEAF
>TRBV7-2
ASSSQSGRSAEAF
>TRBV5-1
ASSPDRQYGEQF
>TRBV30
ACPRVPGQRVNEQF
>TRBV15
ATSRAPGGLDEQY
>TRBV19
ASGGGALNTEAF
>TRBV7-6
ASSQRQVQETQY
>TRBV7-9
ASSLPFAGARETQY
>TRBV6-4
ASSEQGNTEAF
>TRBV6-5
ASSLTGEQEKLF
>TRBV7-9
SSSSKQDEAF
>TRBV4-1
ASSQDSGDRGDTEAF
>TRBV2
ASSTDRGQETQY
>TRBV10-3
AISEPAGVTETQY